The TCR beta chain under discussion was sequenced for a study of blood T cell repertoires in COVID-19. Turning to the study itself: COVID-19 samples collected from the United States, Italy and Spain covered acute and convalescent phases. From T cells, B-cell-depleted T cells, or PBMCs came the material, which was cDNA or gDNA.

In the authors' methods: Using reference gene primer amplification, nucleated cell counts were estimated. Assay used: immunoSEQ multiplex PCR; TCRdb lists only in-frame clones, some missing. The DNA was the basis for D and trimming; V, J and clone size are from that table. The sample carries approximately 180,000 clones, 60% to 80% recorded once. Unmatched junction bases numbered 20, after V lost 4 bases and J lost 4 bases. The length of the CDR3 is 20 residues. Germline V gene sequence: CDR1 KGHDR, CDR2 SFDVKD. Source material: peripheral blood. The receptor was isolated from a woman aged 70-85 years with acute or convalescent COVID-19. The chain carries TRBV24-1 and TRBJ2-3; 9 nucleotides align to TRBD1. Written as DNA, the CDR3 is TGTGCCACCAGTGACGGTATAACGACAGGGGGAGGGGGCCGGGCAGATACGCAGTATTTT. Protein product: CATSDGITTGGGGRADTQYF.